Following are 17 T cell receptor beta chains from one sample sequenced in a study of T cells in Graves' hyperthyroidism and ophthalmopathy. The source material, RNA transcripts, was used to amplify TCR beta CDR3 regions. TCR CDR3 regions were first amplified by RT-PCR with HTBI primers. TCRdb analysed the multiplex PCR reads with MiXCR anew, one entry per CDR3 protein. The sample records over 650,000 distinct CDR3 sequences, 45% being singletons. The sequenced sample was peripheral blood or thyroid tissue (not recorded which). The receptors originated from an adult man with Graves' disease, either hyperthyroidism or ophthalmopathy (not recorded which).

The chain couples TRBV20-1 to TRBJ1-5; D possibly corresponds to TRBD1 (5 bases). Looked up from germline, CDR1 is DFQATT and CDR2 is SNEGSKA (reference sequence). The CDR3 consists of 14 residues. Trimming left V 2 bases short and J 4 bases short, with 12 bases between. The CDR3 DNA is TGCAGTGCTAGAAAGCAAGGGGTTAATCAGCCCCAGCATTTT. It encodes CSARKQGVNQPQHF.

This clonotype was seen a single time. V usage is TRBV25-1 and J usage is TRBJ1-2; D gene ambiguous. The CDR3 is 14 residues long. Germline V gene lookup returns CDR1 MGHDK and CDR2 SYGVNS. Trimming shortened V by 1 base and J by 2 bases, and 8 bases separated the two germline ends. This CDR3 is CASSEFGQNYGYTF. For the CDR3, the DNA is TGTGCCAGCAGTGAATTTGGCCAGAACTATGGCTACACCTTC.

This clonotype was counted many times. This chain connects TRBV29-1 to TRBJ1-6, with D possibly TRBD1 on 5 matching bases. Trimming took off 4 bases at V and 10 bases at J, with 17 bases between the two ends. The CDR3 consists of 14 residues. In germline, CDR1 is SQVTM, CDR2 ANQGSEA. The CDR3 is CSVAGVAGMSPLHF. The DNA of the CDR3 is TGCAGCGTTGCGGGGGTCGCCGGGATGTCACCCCTCCACTTT.

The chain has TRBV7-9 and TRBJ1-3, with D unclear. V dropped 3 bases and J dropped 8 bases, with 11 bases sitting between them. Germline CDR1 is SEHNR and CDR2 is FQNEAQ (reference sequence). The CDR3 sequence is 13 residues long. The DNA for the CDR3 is TGTGCCAGCAGCTTGGGAGGCGTGGACACCATATATTTT. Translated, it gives CASSLGGVDTIYF.

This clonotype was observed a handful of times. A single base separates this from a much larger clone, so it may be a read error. The CDR3 DNA sequence: TGTGCCAGCAGCTTAGAACCTAGCTCCTACGAGCAGTACTTC. Translating gives CASSLEPSSYEQYF. The J gene is TRBJ2-7, the V gene TRBV7-8; D remains unclear. Looked up from germline, CDR1 is SGHVS and CDR2 is FQNEAQ. The ends were cut back, 1 base at V and 0 bases at J, with 7 bases in the middle. The CDR3 runs to 14 residues.

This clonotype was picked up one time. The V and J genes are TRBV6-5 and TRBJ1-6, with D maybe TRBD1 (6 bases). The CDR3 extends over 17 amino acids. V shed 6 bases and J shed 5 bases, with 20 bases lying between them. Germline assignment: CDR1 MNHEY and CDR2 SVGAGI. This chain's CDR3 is CASSQYGQTSNNSPLHF. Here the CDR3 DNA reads TGTGCCAGCAGCCAATATGGACAGACTTCTAATAATTCACCCCTCCACTTT.

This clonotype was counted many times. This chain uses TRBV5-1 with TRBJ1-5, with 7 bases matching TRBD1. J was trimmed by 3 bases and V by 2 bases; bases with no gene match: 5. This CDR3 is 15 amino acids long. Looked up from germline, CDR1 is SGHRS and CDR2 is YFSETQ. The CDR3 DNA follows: TGCGCCAGCAGCTTACAGGGACAGAACAATCAGCCCCAGCATTTT. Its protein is CASSLQGQNNQPQHF.

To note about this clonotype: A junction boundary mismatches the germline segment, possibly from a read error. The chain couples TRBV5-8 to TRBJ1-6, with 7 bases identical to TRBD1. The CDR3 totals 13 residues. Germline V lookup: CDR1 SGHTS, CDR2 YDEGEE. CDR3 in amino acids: CASSTGDNSPLHF. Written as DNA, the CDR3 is TGCGCCAGCAGCACAGGGGATAATTCACCCCTCCACTTT.

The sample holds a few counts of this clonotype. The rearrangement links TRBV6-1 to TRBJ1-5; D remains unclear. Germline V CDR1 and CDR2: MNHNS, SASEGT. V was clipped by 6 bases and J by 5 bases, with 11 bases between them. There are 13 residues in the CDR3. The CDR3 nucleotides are TGTGCCAGCAGCGATAACAGTTATCAGCCCCAGCATTTT. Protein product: CASSDNSYQPQHF.

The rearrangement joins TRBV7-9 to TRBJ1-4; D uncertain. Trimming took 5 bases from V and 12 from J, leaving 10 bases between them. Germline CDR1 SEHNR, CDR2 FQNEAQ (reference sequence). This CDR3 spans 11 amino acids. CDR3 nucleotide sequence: TGTGCCAGCAGCATAGGGTCAGAACTGTTTTTT. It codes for CASSIGSELFF.

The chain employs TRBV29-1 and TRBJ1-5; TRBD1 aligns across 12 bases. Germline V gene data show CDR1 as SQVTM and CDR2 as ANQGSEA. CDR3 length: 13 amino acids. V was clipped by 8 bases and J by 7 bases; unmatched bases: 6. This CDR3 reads CSLGDRGLQPQHF. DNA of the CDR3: TGCAGCTTAGGGGACAGGGGGCTGCAGCCCCAGCATTTT.

Here the CDR3 DNA reads TGTGCCAGCAGCCTGGAGGCAGGGAAAACCTATGGCTACACCTTC. Translation gives CASSLEAGKTYGYTF. This chain uses TRBV5-8 with TRBJ1-2, with D perhaps matching TRBD1 (5 bases). This CDR3 region has 15 residues. CDR1 and CDR2 (germline): SGHTS, YDEGEE. V was shortened by 4 bases and J by 4 bases, with 17 bases between the two germline ends.

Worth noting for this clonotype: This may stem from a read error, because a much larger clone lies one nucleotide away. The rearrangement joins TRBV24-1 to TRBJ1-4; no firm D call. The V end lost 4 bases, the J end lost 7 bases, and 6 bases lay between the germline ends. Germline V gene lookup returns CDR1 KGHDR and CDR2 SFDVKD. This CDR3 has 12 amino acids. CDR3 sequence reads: CATSDYVEKLFF. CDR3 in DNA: TGTGCCACCAGTGACTACGTTGAAAAACTGTTTTTT.

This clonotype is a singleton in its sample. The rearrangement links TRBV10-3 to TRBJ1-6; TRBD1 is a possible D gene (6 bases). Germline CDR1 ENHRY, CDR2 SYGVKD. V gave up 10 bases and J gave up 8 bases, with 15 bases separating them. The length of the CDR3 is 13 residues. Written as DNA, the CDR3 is TGTGCCACCTCACAGGGACTACATTCACCCCTCCACTTT. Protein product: CATSQGLHSPLHF.

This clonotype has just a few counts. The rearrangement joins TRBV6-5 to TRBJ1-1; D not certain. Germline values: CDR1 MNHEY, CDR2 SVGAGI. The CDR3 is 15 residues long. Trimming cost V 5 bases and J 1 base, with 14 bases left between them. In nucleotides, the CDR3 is TGTGCCAGCAGTCCGCTGTACGGAGGGAACACTGAAGCTTTCTTT. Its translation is CASSPLYGGNTEAFF.

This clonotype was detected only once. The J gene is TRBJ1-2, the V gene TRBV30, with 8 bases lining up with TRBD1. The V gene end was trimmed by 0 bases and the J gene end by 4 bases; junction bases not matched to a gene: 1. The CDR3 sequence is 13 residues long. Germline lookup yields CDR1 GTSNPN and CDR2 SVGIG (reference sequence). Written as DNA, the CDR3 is TGTGCCTGGAGTGTGACAGGGGTCTATGGCTACACCTTC. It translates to CAWSVTGVYGYTF.

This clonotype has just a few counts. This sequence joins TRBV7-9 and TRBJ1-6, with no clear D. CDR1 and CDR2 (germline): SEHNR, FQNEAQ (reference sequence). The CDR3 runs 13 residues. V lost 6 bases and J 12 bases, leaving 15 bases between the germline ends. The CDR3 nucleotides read TGTGCCAGCAGACTTTCCCAGGATGAACCCCTCCACTTT. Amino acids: CASRLSQDEPLHF.